These T cell receptor beta chains were read from a single sample in a study of T cell clonotyping in hematopoietic cell transplantation. Sequenced by immunoSEQ multiplex PCR; TCRdb stores in-frame clones only, minus some. In the table there are about 41,000 clones, roughly 85% of which are singletons. The material sequenced was peripheral blood mononuclear cells, taken before stem cell transplant. The receptors come from a man in his sixties with acute myeloid leukemia. Some clones in this sample may be carry-over from other donors' samples. The CDR3 runs from the conserved cysteine through the conserved F or W. Fields, in order: J gene, V gene, CDR3 protein.

TRBJ2-5 | TRBV7-2 | CASRKGGETQYF
TRBJ2-5 | TRBV6-1 | CASSVRGVQETQYF
TRBJ2-6 | TRBV10-2 | CASSELSGANVLTF
TRBJ1-2 | TRBV7-2 | CASSLRWGQGASGYTF
TRBJ2-7 | TRBV27 | CASSSPFTSGGSYEQYF
TRBJ1-3 | TRBV27 | CASSLQGPGNTIYF
TRBJ1-1 | TRBV4-1 | CASSQDDRGDTEAFF
TRBJ2-7 | TRBV25-1 | CASSFPSGGNVHEQYF
TRBJ2-3 | TRBV14 | CASSQFRSSTDTQYF
TRBJ1-5 | TRBV19 | CASSITRGSNQPQHF
TRBJ1-5 | TRBV19 | CASTGDRGRHF
TRBJ2-2 | TRBV27 | CASSPFLTGELFF
TRBJ2-1 | TRBV27 | CASSLGSDNEQFF
TRBJ2-7 | TRBV29-1 | CSAGSRVSHEQYF
TRBJ2-5 | TRBV4-1 | CASSQPSGGYGETQYF
TRBJ1-1 | TRBV7-2 | CASRPWPGDTEAFF
TRBJ1-1 | TRBV19 | CASSIRGGGTEAFF
TRBJ1-6 | TRBV7-9 | CASRWEGVGSPLHF
TRBJ2-3 | TRBV7-2 | CASSSTLAGGQSSTDTQYF
TRBJ2-7 | TRBV19 | CASSYGEIYEQYF
TRBJ1-6 | TRBV9 | CASSSRTAPYSPLHF
TRBJ2-7 | TRBV6-4 | CASSDSERFGSYEQYF
TRBJ2-3 | TRBV9 | CASSVDLAGGIGTDTQYF
TRBJ2-7 | TRBV6-1 | CASSAMGPYEQYF
TRBJ2-3 | TRBV7-2 | CASSLARLAGTDTQYF
TRBJ1-6 | TRBV7-2 | CASSLDYNSPLHF
TRBJ1-1 | TRBV7-3 | CASSWDGQGNTEAFF
TRBJ2-7 | TRBV10-3 | CAISARDSSYEQYF
TRBJ2-6 | TRBV6-1 | CASSEQTRGLGDSGANVLTF
TRBJ2-5 | TRBV9 | CASSVASGDRQYF
TRBJ1-5 | TRBV29-1 | CSVEEVRGEPQHF
TRBJ1-1 | TRBV5-4 | CASSPAWASTTEAFF
TRBJ2-5 | TRBV5-1 | CASSLELETQYF
TRBJ1-2 | TRBV9 | CASSVEGNYGYTF
TRBJ2-3 | TRBV2 | CASSEEGTGTQYF
TRBJ2-6 | TRBV2 | CASSDRGKSGANVLTF
TRBJ2-5 | TRBV4-2 | CASSQAGGTGGLGETQYF
TRBJ1-2 | TRBV19 | CASGGQGGGRYGYTF
TRBJ1-1 | TRBV19 | CASRTIGTGRTEAFF
TRBJ2-7 | TRBV7-9 | CASSSTMGSSYEQYF
TRBJ1-2 | TRBV9 | CASSAESPRLASGYTF
TRBJ2-3 | TRBV18 | CASSPLQGRSFDTQYF
TRBJ2-5 | TRBV5-5 | CASSLTRQGAWQETQYF
TRBJ2-7 | TRBV19 | CASIGGSYEQYF
TRBJ1-2 | TRBV28 | CASRGPGQGYGYTF
TRBJ2-2 | TRBV6-6 | CASSSSLGGSTGELFF
TRBJ1-5 | TRBV6-5 | CASSDYSNQPQHF
TRBJ1-1 | TRBV19 | CASKGWKGVNTEAFF